This TCR beta chain stems from a study of CD8+ T cells in alopecia areata. General study findings and limits: Scalp clonality decreased significantly with tofacitinib, and so did expanded CD8+ clones among the top 100. On tofacitinib, scalp and blood still held many of the expanded lesional clones.

CDR3 length equals 14 residues. With 6 bases removed from V and 0 bases from J, the gap between germline ends came to 10 bases. CDR1 is SGHAT and CDR2 is FQNNGV in the germline V gene. As for treatment: oral pan-JAK inhibitor, 5-10 mg twice daily. Lesional scalp tissue (obtained by punch biopsy) and peripheral blood were collected from alopecia areata patients. Cell sorting was applied to PBMCs, and CD4+ and CD8+ T cells were collected. Points on this clone: Its antigen is not identified.

Extraction of RNA preceded its reverse transcription into cDNA, which served as the sequencing template. Clones were read by immunoSEQ multiplex PCR, and TCRdb kept only the in-frame ones, dropping some. Of fewer than 150,000 clones in the sample, roughly four fifths are singletons; the top ten hold more than 20%. The material was CD8+ T cells sorted from blood, obtained at week 4, from a patient treated with tofacitinib. The sequence was collected from a human donor with alopecia areata. This rearrangement joins TRBV11-2 to TRBJ2-3; the D gene is possibly TRBD2 (5 bases). CDR3 in amino acids: CASRPAVSTDTQYF. The CDR3, as DNA: TGTGCCAGCAGGCCAGCGGTCAGCACAGATACGCAGTATTTT.